Shown below are 12 T cell receptor beta chains from a single sample sequenced in a study of T cell responses to AZD1222 COVID-19 vaccine. TCRdb's table, derived via immunoSEQ multiplex PCR, lists solely in-frame clones and lacks some. The sample has 140,000 or so clones, approximately 86% seen once. Here the sequenced sample was peripheral blood, taken on day 0 of AZD1222 vaccination. All receptors derive from an adult in good health.

This chain links TRBV7-3 with TRBJ1-1; D possibly corresponds to TRBD1 (6 bases). Germline V lookup: CDR1 SGHTA, CDR2 FQGTGA. The CDR3 runs 12 residues. Between the trimmed V and J ends, which lost 2 bases and 11 bases, there was a span of 12 bases. This CDR3 reads CASSLLRGEAFF. CDR3 coding DNA: TGTGCCAGCAGCTTATTGAGGGGGGAGGCTTTCTTT.

The chain joins TRBV10-3 to TRBJ1-2, with D maybe TRBD1 (6 bases). The CDR3 sequence is 16 residues long. CDR1 is ENHRY and CDR2 is SYGVKD in the germline V gene. Between the trimmed V and J ends, which lost 0 bases and 4 bases, there was a span of 15 bases. DNA for the CDR3: TGTGCCATCAGTGAGTCTACAGGGTTAGTCCTCTATGGCTACACCTTC. Protein product: CAISESTGLVLYGYTF.

There are a few counts of this clone. The junction shows a germline mismatch at one end, possibly a read error. The chain uses TRBV7-3 and TRBJ2-1; TRBD1 agrees at 7 bases. From germline, CDR1 is SGHTA and CDR2 FQGTGA. This CDR3 has 16 amino acids. This CDR3 is CASSLTPGQVPTREFF. DNA for the CDR3: TGTGCCAGCAGCCTAACCCCCGGACAGGTCCCGACTCGGGAGTTCTTC.

The gene calls are TRBV30 and TRBJ1-2; D not resolved. Germline V gene data show CDR1 as GTSNPN and CDR2 as SVGIG (reference sequence). With 2 bases removed from V and 4 bases from J, the gap between germline ends came to 11 bases. This CDR3 comprises 13 residues. The CDR3 region has the DNA TGTGCCTGGAGTACTATGTTGGGCTATGGCTACACCTTC. Its protein is CAWSTMLGYGYTF.

This chain connects TRBV27 to TRBJ1-2, with a weak D call TRBD1 (6 bases). The V end was cut by 5 bases, the J end by 3 bases, with 16 bases between. Germline loops: CDR1 MNHEY, CDR2 SMNVEV (reference sequence). The CDR3 runs 15 residues. CDR3 nucleotide sequence: TGTGCCAGCAGTCCAGCCGGAGGGGGAGACTATGGCTACACCTTC. Its translation: CASSPAGGGDYGYTF.

The chain joins TRBV5-6 to TRBJ1-6; unclear D gene. The germline gives CDR1 SGHDT, CDR2 YYEEEE. This CDR3 is built from 15 residues. V was trimmed by 5 bases and J by 4 bases, leaving 13 bases between them. The chain's CDR3 is CASRPTSRYNSPLHF. In nucleotides, the CDR3 is TGTGCCAGCAGACCTACGTCACGTTATAATTCACCCCTCCACTTT.

CDR3 nucleotide sequence: TGTGCCAGCAGCCCACAGGGGGCGGCTAATGAAAAACTGTTTTTT. This encodes CASSPQGAANEKLFF. This chain links TRBV7-9 with TRBJ1-4; the match to TRBD1 covers 9 bases. The CDR3 spans 15 residues. J lost 3 bases, V lost 5 bases, and 4 bases had no gene match. The germline CDR1 and CDR2 sequences are SEHNR and FQNEAQ (reference sequence).

The rearrangement joins TRBV4-3 to TRBJ1-2, with 7 bases fitting TRBD1. The CDR3 spans 17 residues. J gave up 2 bases and V 0 bases, and 9 bases lay outside the gene matches. Germline V lookup: CDR1 LGHNA, CDR2 YSLEER. CDR3 sequence: CASSQEAVRGANYGYTF. CDR3 coding DNA: TGCGCCAGCAGCCAAGAGGCCGTCAGGGGGGCCAACTATGGCTACACCTTC.

The chain combines TRBV11-3 with TRBJ2-3, with no clear D. V was pared by 10 bases and J by 2 bases, with 19 bases between. Germline lookup yields CDR1 SGHNT and CDR2 YENEEA. The CDR3 contains 15 residues. The CDR3 is CATLGGVGNTDTQYF. CDR3 nucleotide sequence: TGTGCCACTCTGGGTGGAGTGGGCAACACAGATACGCAGTATTTT. Based on the CDR3 plus reference TRBV11-3 and TRBJ2-3, the full variable domain is EAGVVQSPRYKIIEKKQPVAFWCNPISGHNTLYWYLQNLGQGPELLIRYENEEAVDDSQLPKDRFSAERLKGVDSTLKIQPAELGDSAVYLCATLGGVGNTDTQYFGPGTRLTVL.

This chain joins TRBV3-1 (or the pseudogene TRBV3-2) and TRBJ2-5, with TRBD1 as a possible D gene (7 bases). Germline assignment: CDR1 LGHDT and CDR2 YNNKEL (reference sequence). The CDR3 has 13 residues. Trimming left V 0 bases short and J 9 bases short, with 11 bases between. Here the CDR3 reads CASSQDRGASQYF. CDR3 bases: TGTGCCAGCAGCCAAGACAGGGGGGCGTCCCAGTACTTC.

This clone was seen repeatedly, ten times or more. The chain couples TRBV5-3 to TRBJ2-7; 9 nucleotides match TRBD1. TRBV5-3 is identified as an open reading frame with a role that is uncertain. The CDR3 sequence is 13 residues long. The junction had 4 bases not matched to a gene; V was cut back by 2 bases and J by 7 bases. The CDR3 is CARSFGQGCEQYF. CDR3 DNA: TGTGCCAGAAGCTTCGGACAGGGGTGTGAGCAGTACTTC.

V gene TRBV4-2 combines with J gene TRBJ2-2; 14 bases agree with TRBD2. The ends lost 1 base at V and 3 bases at J; junction bases unmatched: 4. Germline-derived CDR1 and CDR2 are LGHNA and YNFKEQ. The CDR3 is 18 residues long. The CDR3 reads CASSQGLAGGPDTGELFF. CDR3 in DNA: TGTGCCAGCAGCCAAGGACTAGCGGGAGGGCCGGACACCGGGGAGCTGTTTTTT.